The 8 T cell receptor beta chains below were found in one sample sequenced in a study of T cell repertoires in cytomegalovirus infection. TCRdb reprocessed the reads via MiXCR and lists one record per CDR3 protein. The repertoire holds roughly 500,000 distinct CDR3 sequences, with roughly 42% as singletons. Antigens for these TCRs are unknown. The material sequenced was cultured PBMCs, taken from culture after CMV antigen stimulation. The receptors derive from a human donor in good health (CMV status not recorded). Some clones in this sample may be carry-over from other donors' samples.

Only a few counts were recorded for this clonotype. The rearrangement uses TRBV5-1 and TRBJ2-1; possibly TRBD1 for D (5 bases). This CDR3 is 17 amino acids long. Between the trimmed V and J ends, which lost 6 bases and 3 bases, there was a span of 22 bases. Germline CDR1 and CDR2: SGHRS and YFSETQ. The CDR3 loop reads CASTQTPGQINYNEQFF. CDR3 DNA sequence: TGCGCCAGCACCCAGACTCCAGGACAAATCAACTACAATGAGCAGTTCTTC.

CDR3 sequence: CASSSGTLRTYNEQFF. CDR3 bases: TGTGCCAGCAGTTCAGGGACTTTGCGGACCTACAATGAGCAGTTCTTC. The chain joins TRBV12-3 or TRBV12-4 to TRBJ2-1; D is perhaps TRBD2 (6 bases). The V end lost 4 bases, the J end lost 2 bases, and 15 bases lay between the germline ends. This CDR3 has 16 residues.

The chain joins TRBV7-2 to TRBJ1-2; D is undetermined. Germline V gene data show CDR1 as SGHTA and CDR2 as FQGNSA. Trimming left V 2 bases short and J 8 bases short, with 9 bases between. The CDR3 loop spans 12 amino acids. In DNA, the CDR3 is TGTGCCAGCAGCTTAACCTTTTCGGGCTACACCTTC. The encoded protein is CASSLTFSGYTF.

V is TRBV7-2 and J is TRBJ2-1, with D tentatively TRBD2 (6 bases). This CDR3 contains 14 residues. CDR1 and CDR2 from the germline V gene are SGHTA and FQGNSA. Trimming took 7 bases from V and 0 from J, leaving 10 bases between them. This CDR3 is CASTKTSSYNEQFF. The CDR3, as DNA: TGTGCCAGCACTAAGACTAGCTCCTACAATGAGCAGTTCTTC.

This sequence joins TRBV19 and TRBJ2-1; the D gene is possibly TRBD2 (5 bases). This CDR3 has 12 amino acids. With 3 bases removed from V and 8 bases from J, the gap between germline ends came to 8 bases. CDR1 LNHDA and CDR2 SQIVND come from the germline V gene (reference sequence). The CDR3 protein is CASSMSSYEQFF. The CDR3 DNA is TGTGCCAGTAGTATGTCTAGCTATGAGCAGTTCTTC.

V usage is TRBV7-3 and J usage is TRBJ1-4, with 9 nucleotides matching TRBD1. J lost 8 bases, V lost 5 bases, and 6 bases had no gene match. Germline V CDR1 and CDR2: SGHTA, FQGTGA. The CDR3 is made up of 14 amino acids. The CDR3 DNA follows: TGTGCCAGCAGCCCCGACAGGGGGGACGAAAAACTGTTTTTT. It specifies CASSPDRGDEKLFF.

This chain connects TRBV2 to TRBJ2-1; TRBD1 is a possible D gene (6 bases). Per germline, CDR1 SNHLY and CDR2 FYNNEI. This CDR3 contains 15 residues. V lost 6 bases and J 0 bases, leaving 12 bases between the germline ends. CDR3 nucleotide sequence: TGTGCCAGCAGCCGTGGGACACACTCCTACAATGAGCAGTTCTTC. Protein: CASSRGTHSYNEQFF.

This clonotype was counted a single time. Sequence at one end of the junction differs from germline and may be a read error. The V and J genes are TRBV7-2 and TRBJ1-5; 7 bases align to TRBD1. The CDR3 has 13 amino acids. CDR1 SGHTA and CDR2 FQGNSA come from the germline V gene. In DNA, the CDR3 is TGTTCCAGCAGCTTAACAGGGGATCAGCCCCAGCATTTT. This encodes CSSSLTGDQPQHF.